This TCR beta chain was sequenced during a study of blood T cells in healthy people across ages. Points from the study as a whole: Reliance upon unsorted PBMCs precluded definitive naive versus antigen-experienced comparison.

The CDR3 sequence is 14 residues long. V was trimmed by 0 bases and J by 2 bases, leaving 9 bases between them. CDR1 SGDLS and CDR2 YYNGEE come from the germline V gene. This clonotype was found many times. Antigen unknown. Alongside a J-beta primer mix, a sample-barcoded 5' primer served in a second PCR lasting roughly 6 to 11 cycles. Every sample returned 2.5 million or more CDR3-containing paired-end reads. TCRdb analysed the 5' RACE reads with MiXCR anew, one entry per CDR3 protein. Altogether 550,000 to 800,000 distinct CDR3 sequences are present, roughly 32% being singletons, with the ten largest covering approximately 15%. Drawn from each donor were about 9 milliliters of peripheral blood. PBMCs were isolated at a quantity of at least 7 million per sample.

This receptor was obtained from a woman older than 75 in good health. The rearrangement links TRBV9 to TRBJ2-7; D not certain. Sequencing was done on a sample of blood. CDR3 coding DNA: TGTGCCAGCAGCGTAGGTCAGTCCGCCTACGAGCAGTACTTC. Protein: CASSVGQSAYEQYF.